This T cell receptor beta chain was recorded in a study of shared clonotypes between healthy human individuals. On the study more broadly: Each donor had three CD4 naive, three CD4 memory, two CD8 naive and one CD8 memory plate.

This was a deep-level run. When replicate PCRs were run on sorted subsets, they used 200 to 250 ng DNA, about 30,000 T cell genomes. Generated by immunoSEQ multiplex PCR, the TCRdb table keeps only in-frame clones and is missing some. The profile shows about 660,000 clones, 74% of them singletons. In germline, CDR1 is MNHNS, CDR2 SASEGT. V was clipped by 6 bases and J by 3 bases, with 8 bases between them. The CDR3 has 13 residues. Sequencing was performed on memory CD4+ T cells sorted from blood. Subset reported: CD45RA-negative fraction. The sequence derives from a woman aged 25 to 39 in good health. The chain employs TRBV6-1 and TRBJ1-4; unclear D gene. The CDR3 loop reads CASRIAANEKLFF. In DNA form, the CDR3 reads TGTGCCAGCAGGATTGCGGCTAATGAAAAACTGTTTTTT.